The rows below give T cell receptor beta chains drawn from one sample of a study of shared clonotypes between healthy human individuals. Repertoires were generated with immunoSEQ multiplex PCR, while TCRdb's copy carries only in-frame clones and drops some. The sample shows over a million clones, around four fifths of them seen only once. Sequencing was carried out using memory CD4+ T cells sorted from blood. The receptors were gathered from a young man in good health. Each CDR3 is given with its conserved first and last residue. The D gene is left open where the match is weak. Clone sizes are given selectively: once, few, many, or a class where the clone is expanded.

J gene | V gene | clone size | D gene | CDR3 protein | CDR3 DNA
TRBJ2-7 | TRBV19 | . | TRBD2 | CASSPRTSGLQRANEQYF | TGTGCCAGTAGTCCTCGGACTAGCGGGCTTCAACGCGCGAACGAGCAGTACTTC
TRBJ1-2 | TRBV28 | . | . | CASSPQAVYGYTF | TGTGCCAGCAGCCCCCAGGCGGTTTATGGCTACACCTTC
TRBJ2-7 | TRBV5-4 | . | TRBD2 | CASSGGGLAGTYEQYF | TGTGCCAGCAGCGGTGGGGGACTAGCGGGAACCTACGAGCAGTACTTC
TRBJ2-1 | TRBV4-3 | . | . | CAEDDGLSYNEQFF | TGCGCCGAAGACGACGGCCTCTCCTACAATGAGCAGTTCTTC
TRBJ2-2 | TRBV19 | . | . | CASSRAPEGTGELFF | TGTGCCAGTAGTAGGGCCCCCGAGGGCACCGGGGAGCTGTTTTTT
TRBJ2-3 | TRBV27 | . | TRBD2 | CARRGGSQFDTQYF | TGTGCCAGACGGGGCGGGAGTCAGTTTGATACGCAGTATTTT
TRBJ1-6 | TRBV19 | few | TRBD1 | CASSLRTGRYSPLHF | TGTGCCAGTAGTTTACGGACAGGGAGGTATTCACCCCTCCACTTT
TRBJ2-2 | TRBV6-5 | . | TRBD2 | CASSPLAGDTGELFF | TGTGCCAGCAGTCCTCTAGCGGGAGACACCGGGGAGCTGTTTTTT
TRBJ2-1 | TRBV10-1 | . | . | CASSGGFPYNEQFF | TGCGCCAGCAGTGGGGGCTTCCCTTACAATGAGCAGTTCTTC
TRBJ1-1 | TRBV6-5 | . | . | CASSLSVGRTEAFF | TGTGCCAGCAGTTTATCAGTTGGACGGACTGAAGCTTTCTTT
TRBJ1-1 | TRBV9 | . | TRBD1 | CASSVGQLNTEAFF | TGTGCCAGCAGCGTGGGACAGTTGAACACTGAAGCTTTCTTT
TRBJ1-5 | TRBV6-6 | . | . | CASSYLQGRGQPQHF | TGTGCCAGCAGTTATCTACAGGGACGAGGGCAGCCCCAGCATTTT
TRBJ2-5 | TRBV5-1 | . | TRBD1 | CASSVPTGGQETQYF | TGCGCCAGCAGCGTACCAACAGGGGGCCAAGAGACCCAGTACTTC
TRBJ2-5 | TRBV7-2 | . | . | CASSLGGATNQETQYF | TGTGCCAGCAGCTTAGGGGGGGCCACCAACCAAGAGACCCAGTACTTC
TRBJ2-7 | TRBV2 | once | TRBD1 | CASSVSPDRSEQYF | TGTGCCAGCAGTGTCTCTCCGGACAGGTCCGAGCAGTACTTC
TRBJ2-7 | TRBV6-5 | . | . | CASRRGGASSYEQYF | TGTGCCAGCCGCAGGGGGGGGGCGAGCTCCTACGAGCAGTACTTC
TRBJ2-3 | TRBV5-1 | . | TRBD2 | CASSLEGSGGADTQYF | TGCGCCAGCAGCTTGGAAGGTAGCGGGGGGGCAGATACGCAGTATTTT
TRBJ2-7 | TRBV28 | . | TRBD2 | CASSTTGGPSYEQYF | TGTGCCAGCAGTACCACGGGGGGACCCTCCTACGAGCAGTACTTC
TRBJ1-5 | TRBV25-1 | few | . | CASSVTGSNQPQHF | TGTGCCAGCAGTGTCACGGGGTCAAATCAGCCCCAGCATTTT
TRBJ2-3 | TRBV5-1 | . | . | CASSERKTDTQYF | TGCGCCAGCAGCGAGAGGAAGACAGATACGCAGTATTTT
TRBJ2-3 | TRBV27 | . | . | CASSPDISTDTQYF | TGTGCCAGCAGTCCGGACATAAGCACAGATACGCAGTATTTT
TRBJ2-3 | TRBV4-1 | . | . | CASSQAPPGMEDTQYF | TGCGCCAGCAGCCAAGCGCCCCCGGGTATGGAGGATACGCAGTATTTT
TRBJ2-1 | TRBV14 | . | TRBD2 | CASSLVRTSGNNEQFF | TGTGCCAGCAGCCTAGTTCGGACTAGCGGAAACAATGAGCAGTTCTTC
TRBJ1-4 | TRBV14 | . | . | CASSQDSVNEKLFF | TGTGCCAGCAGCCAAGATTCAGTAAATGAAAAACTGTTTTTT
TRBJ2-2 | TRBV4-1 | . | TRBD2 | CASSRLGTTNTGELFF | TGCGCCAGCAGCCGGCTAGGGACTACGAACACCGGGGAGCTGTTTTTT
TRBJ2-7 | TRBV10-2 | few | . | CASSNRVPYEQYF | TGCGCCAGCAGTAACCGGGTTCCGTACGAGCAGTACTTC
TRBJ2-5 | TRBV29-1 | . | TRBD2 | CSVETLATKETQYF | TGCAGCGTTGAAACACTAGCGACAAAAGAGACCCAGTACTTC
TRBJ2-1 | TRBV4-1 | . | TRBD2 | CASSQIWTSGTDEQFF | TGCGCCAGCAGCCAGATATGGACTAGCGGCACAGATGAGCAGTTCTTC
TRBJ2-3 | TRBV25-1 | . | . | CASSRGGTDTQYF | TGTGCCAGCAGTCGCGGGGGCACAGATACGCAGTATTTT
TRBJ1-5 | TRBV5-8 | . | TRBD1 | CASSFAGTGVKGKHF | TGTGCCAGCAGCTTTGCCGGGACAGGGGTCAAGGGGAAGCATTTT
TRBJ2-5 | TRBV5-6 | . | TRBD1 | CASSPDRGLGTQYF | TGTGCCAGCAGCCCCGACAGGGGGCTAGGGACCCAGTACTTC
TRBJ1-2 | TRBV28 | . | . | CASQSGNNYGYTF | TGTGCCAGCCAGAGTGGGAATAACTATGGCTACACCTTC
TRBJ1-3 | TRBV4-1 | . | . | CASSQSPRNTIYF | TGCGCCAGCAGCCAATCCCCACGAAACACCATATATTTT
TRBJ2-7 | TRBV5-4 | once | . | CASSLRGSYEQYF | TGTGCCAGCAGCTTGAGGGGATCTTACGAGCAGTACTTC
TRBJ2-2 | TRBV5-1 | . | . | CASSLQGGGELFF | TGCGCCAGCAGCCTCCAGGGAGGCGGGGAGCTGTTTTTT
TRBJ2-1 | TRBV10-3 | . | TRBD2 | CAIKRGVGNEQFF | TGTGCCATCAAACGGGGGGTGGGCAATGAGCAGTTCTTC
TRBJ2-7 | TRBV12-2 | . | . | CASRPQLGTGYIHEQYF | TGTGCAAGTCGCCCACAACTCGGGACAGGGTATATCCACGAGCAGTACTTC
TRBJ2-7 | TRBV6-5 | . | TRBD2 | CASKQGLASYEQYF | TGTGCCAGCAAGCAGGGACTAGCCTCCTACGAGCAGTACTTC
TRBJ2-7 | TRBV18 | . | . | CASSPRSLTGPSSYEQYF | TGTGCCAGCTCACCACGATCCTTAACAGGGCCGTCAAGCTACGAGCAGTACTTC
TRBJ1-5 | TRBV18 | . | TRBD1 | CASSQDRGKDQPQHF | TGTGCCAGCTCACAGGACAGGGGGAAGGATCAGCCCCAGCATTTT
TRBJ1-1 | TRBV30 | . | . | CAWSTAGATEAFF | TGTGCCTGGAGTACAGCAGGGGCAACTGAAGCTTTCTTT
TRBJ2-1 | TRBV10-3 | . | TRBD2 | CAISGTSGPYNEQFF | TGTGCCATCAGCGGGACTAGCGGGCCCTACAATGAGCAGTTCTTC
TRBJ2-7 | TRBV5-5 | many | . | CASSPSWGSYEQYF | TGTGCCAGCAGCCCAAGCTGGGGCTCCTACGAGCAGTACTTC
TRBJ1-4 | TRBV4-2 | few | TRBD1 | CASSQTTGRDEKLFF | TGTGCCAGCAGCCAGACGACAGGGCGGGATGAAAAACTGTTTTTT
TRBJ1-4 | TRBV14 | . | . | CASSQDRTPEKLFF | TGTGCCAGCAGCCAAGACAGAACACCTGAAAAACTGTTTTTT
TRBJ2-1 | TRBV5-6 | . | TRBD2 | CASSLARAGGYNEQFF | TGTGCCAGCAGCTTGGCGCGAGCGGGGGGCTACAATGAGCAGTTCTTC
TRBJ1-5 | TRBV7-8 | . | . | CASSTPRQPQHF | TGTGCCAGCAGCACACCAAGGCAGCCCCAGCATTTT
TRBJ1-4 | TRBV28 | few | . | CASSFDKHGKLFF | TGTGCCAGCAGTTTTGACAAGCACGGAAAACTGTTTTTT
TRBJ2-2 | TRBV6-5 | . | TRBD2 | CASRRGGQTGELFF | TGTGCCAGCAGACGGGGGGGGCAGACCGGGGAGCTGTTTTTT
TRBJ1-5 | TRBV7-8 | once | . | CASSLDSTNQPQHF | TGTGCCAGCAGCTTAGACAGTACTAATCAGCCCCAGCATTTT